This is a list of T cell receptor beta chains from one sample in a study of CD8 T cells in ankylosing spondylitis. In TCRdb, the 5' RACE reads were re-called with MiXCR into one record per CDR3 protein. This sample carries under 850,000 distinct CDR3 sequences, around 19% of them seen once, and the ten largest clones take under 20%. Sequenced sample: blood, either unsorted or a sorted T cell fraction (not recorded which). These receptor sequences come from a male donor with ankylosing spondylitis. CDR3s include the opening cysteine and the closing phenylalanine or tryptophan. A D gene is named only where the DNA matches it firmly. A clone size is listed for some rows: how often the clone was seen (once, few, many), or a class if it is expanded.

J gene	D gene	V gene	clone size	CDR3 protein	CDR3 DNA
TRBJ2-6	TRBD1	TRBV24-1	NA	CATSDMGQGDSGANVLTF	TGTGCCACCAGTGATATGGGACAGGGGGACTCTGGGGCCAACGTCCTGACTTTC
TRBJ2-3	NA	TRBV20-1	NA	CSAGVTDTQYF	TGCAGTGCGGGAGTCACAGATACGCAGTATTTT
TRBJ1-4	NA	TRBV7-9	few	CASSLRQGSEKLFF	TGTGCCAGCAGCTTACGGCAGGGGAGTGAAAAACTGTTTTTT
TRBJ1-1	NA	TRBV7-5	NA	CISVSEGDRSNTEAFF	NA
TRBJ1-5	NA	TRBV24-1	many	CATSPGGNQPQHF	TGTGCCACCAGCCCTGGCGGCAATCAGCCCCAGCATTTT
TRBJ2-7	NA	TRBV12-3/TRBV12-4	NA	CASSSRQLIYEQYF	TGTGCCAGCAGTTCCCGGCAACTTATCTACGAGCAGTACTTC
TRBJ2-7	TRBD2	TRBV12-3/TRBV12-4	NA	CASSFGLAGAEQYF	TGTGCCAGCAGTTTCGGACTAGCGGGAGCCGAGCAGTACTTC
TRBJ2-7	NA	TRBV29-1	many	CSVGTHEQYF	TGCAGCGTTGGCACCCACGAGCAGTACTTC
TRBJ2-7	TRBD2	TRBV2	few	CASTPGLAGVVYEQYF	TGTGCCAGCACTCCTGGACTAGCGGGAGTGGTTTACGAGCAGTACTTC
TRBJ2-3	TRBD2	TRBV11-3	few	CASSLVASGGSRDTQYF	TGTGCCAGCAGCTTAGTGGCTAGCGGGGGCTCCAGGGATACGCAGTATTTT
TRBJ2-2	NA	TRBV15	NA	CATSRVRGRSTGELFF	TGTGCCACCAGCAGAGTTCGGGGGAGGTCCACCGGGGAGCTGTTTTTT
TRBJ1-6	NA	TRBV18	few	CASSPLRGADSPLHF	TGTGCCAGCTCACCCCTCCGAGGGGCGGATTCACCCCTCCACTTT
TRBJ2-2	NA	TRBV11-2	few	CASSALNHNTGELFF	TGTGCCAGCAGCGCCCTCAACCATAACACCGGGGAGCTGTTTTTT
TRBJ2-7	NA	TRBV6-1	NA	CASSGPGQISYEQYF	TGTGCCAGCAGTGGACCGGGACAAATCTCCTACGAGCAGTACTTC
TRBJ2-1	NA	TRBV5-6	many	CASSRGTEQFF	TGTGCCAGCAGCAGGGGGACAGAGCAGTTCTTC
TRBJ2-7	NA	TRBV28	many	CASNLDAGSYEQYF	TGTGCCAGCAACCTGGACGCGGGGTCCTACGAGCAGTACTTC
TRBJ2-1	TRBD2	TRBV7-9	many	CASSLALAGGWNEQFF	TGTGCCAGCAGCTTAGCCCTAGCGGGGGGTTGGAATGAGCAGTTCTTC
TRBJ2-2	NA	TRBV6-2/TRBV6-3	few	CASTGIVTGELFF	TGTGCCAGCACAGGGATCGTCACCGGGGAGCTGTTTTTT
TRBJ2-7	NA	TRBV7-9	few	CASSFSASYEQYF	TGTGCCAGCAGCTTTTCTGCATCTTACGAGCAGTACTTC
TRBJ1-1	NA	TRBV5-5	many	CASSFSTGNTEAFF	TGTGCCAGCAGCTTTTCGACAGGGAACACTGAAGCTTTCTTT
TRBJ1-1	NA	TRBV29-1	few	CSAGLHGDTEAFF	TGCAGCGCGGGCCTCCACGGAGACACTGAAGCTTTCTTT
TRBJ2-1	TRBD2	TRBV24-1	many	CATSGWTSGDYNEQFF	TGTGCCACCAGTGGCTGGACTAGCGGAGACTACAATGAGCAGTTCTTC
TRBJ2-5	NA	TRBV28	once	CASSRGKGETQYF	TGTGCCAGCAGCCGGGGGAAAGGAGAGACCCAGTACTTC
TRBJ2-3	NA	TRBV30	few	CAWSAHGRDTQYF	TGTGCCTGGAGTGCCCACGGTAGGGATACGCAGTATTTT
TRBJ2-1	TRBD2	TRBV20-1	few	CSARDMASGSMDNEQFF	TGCAGTGCTAGAGATATGGCTAGCGGGAGCATGGACAATGAGCAGTTCTTC
TRBJ1-1	TRBD1	TRBV12-3/TRBV12-4	NA	CASSLAQAGGELDTEAFF	TGTGCCAGCAGTTTAGCGCAGGCAGGGGGCGAGTTAGACACTGAAGCTTTCTTT
TRBJ1-3	TRBD1	TRBV12-3/TRBV12-4	NA	CASSETLDRQGNTIYF	TGTGCCAGCAGTGAGACCCTAGATCGACAGGGGAACACCATATATTTT
TRBJ2-1	TRBD1	TRBV7-2	NA	CASSLASGQGQFF	TGTGCCAGCAGCTTAGCCTCCGGACAGGGCCAGTTCTTC
TRBJ1-2	NA	TRBV4-2	many	CASSQEGWARGGYTF	TGTGCCAGCAGCCAAGAGGGCTGGGCCAGGGGTGGCTACACCTTC
TRBJ1-2	NA	TRBV18	NA	CASSPGLGTPSPVEASF	TGTGCCAGCTCACCAGGTTTAGGCACACCGAGCCCCGTTGAAGCCTCCTTC
TRBJ2-1	NA	TRBV10-3	many	CAISGVGPSDGLNEQFF	TGTGCCATCAGTGGCGTTGGCCCCTCGGATGGCCTCAATGAGCAGTTCTTC
TRBJ2-2	NA	TRBV14	NA	CASSRRKGGDTGELFF	TGTGCCAGCAGCCGACGGAAAGGGGGGGACACCGGGGAGCTGTTTTTT
TRBJ2-1	TRBD2	TRBV7-3	NA	CASSLIQTSGRGEQFF	TGTGCCAGCAGCTTAATTCAGACTAGCGGGAGGGGTGAGCAGTTCTTC
TRBJ2-2	NA	TRBV9	few	CASKEGPNTGELFF	TGTGCCAGCAAGGAGGGGCCGAACACCGGGGAGCTGTTTTTT
TRBJ2-1	NA	TRBV5-6	many	CASSRGRYNEQFF	TGTGCCAGCAGCCGTGGACGCTACAATGAGCAGTTCTTC
TRBJ2-1	TRBD2	TRBV4-1	NA	CASSQNPGTSGSYNEQFF	TGCGCCAGCAGCCAGAACCCAGGGACTAGCGGGTCCTACAATGAGCAGTTCTTC
TRBJ2-1	TRBD2	TRBV28	NA	CASSSHSGSYNEQFF	TGTGCCAGCAGTTCCCACAGCGGGAGTTACAATGAGCAGTTCTTC
TRBJ2-6	NA	TRBV18	NA	CASSPSPGANVLTF	TGTGCCAGCTCACCTTCCCCTGGGGCCAACGTCCTGACTTTC
TRBJ2-1	TRBD2	TRBV7-3	NA	CASSPGGIGYNEQFF	TGTGCCAGCAGCCCGGGGGGGATCGGGTACAATGAGCAGTTCTTC